What follows are 15 T cell receptor beta chains derived from one specimen sequenced in a study of read filtering for tumor transcriptome and immune sequencing (dated by TCRdb to the early 2020s). Data came from an Illumina HiSeq 4000. Starting from roughly 0.4 ug RNA, TCR libraries were constructed with the Immunoverse kit using molecular barcoded adaptors that cover the alpha/delta and beta/gamma chains. The raw public data were reprocessed by TCRdb itself: fastp quality trimming at Q25, MiXCR clonotype calling, in-frame beta chains only. Records with the same CDR3 protein are collapsed into one entry carrying the most frequent genes and DNA. Present in this sample are about 57,000 distinct CDR3 sequences, around a fifth of which were seen just once. The ten largest clones take up about a sixth of the sample. The sample consisted of a population of CD138-negative cells sorted from bone marrow. The sample's cell subset or site, from its label and the paper: bone marrow mononuclear cells depleted of CD138+ plasma/myeloma cells by negative magnetic selection. The receptor source for this set is a donor aged 40 or older with multiple myeloma.

In this sample, this clonotype turned up many times. CDR3 sequence reads: CASSFTGRGNYYNEQFF. The CDR3 DNA is TGTGCCAGCAGTTTCACGGGACGGGGAAATTATTACAATGAGCAGTTCTTC. The chain uses TRBV28 and TRBJ2-1; D possibly uses TRBD1 or TRBD2 (5 bases each). Germline loops: CDR1 MDHEN, CDR2 SYDVKM. There are 17 residues in the CDR3. Trimming cost V 3 bases and J 4 bases, with 19 bases left between them.

At least ten counts were recorded for this clonotype. This chain connects TRBV27 to TRBJ2-3; 9 bases are a match to TRBD2. CDR1 is MNHEY, CDR2 SMNVEV, per germline (reference sequence). The CDR3 is 17 residues long. J lost 0 bases, V lost 4 bases, and 8 bases had no gene match. As DNA, the CDR3 is TGTGCCAGCAGTTCGATTCTAGCGGGACACAGCACAGATACGCAGTATTTT. Protein sequence: CASSSILAGHSTDTQYF.

This clonotype has more than one count but fewer than ten. The rearrangement uses TRBV12-3 or TRBV12-4 and TRBJ2-3; no definite D call. V was cut by 0 bases and J by 3 bases, with 10 bases left in between. The CDR3 extends over 15 amino acids. CDR3 coding DNA: TGTGCCAGCAGTTTAGCTCCCTTTGGTACAGATACGCAGTATTTT. As protein: CASSLAPFGTDTQYF.

This clonotype was picked up a small number of times. The CDR3 DNA reads as TGCGCCAGCAGCCCGCGGACAGGGTCGCCAGATACGCAGTATTTT. Translation gives CASSPRTGSPDTQYF. The gene calls are TRBV5-1 and TRBJ2-3, with TRBD1 matching 8 bases. Germline V lookup: CDR1 SGHRS, CDR2 YFSETQ. V was clipped by 4 bases and J by 4 bases; unmatched bases: 8. This CDR3 is 15 amino acids long.

The chain combines TRBV20-1 with TRBJ1-1, with D tentatively TRBD1 (5 bases). The CDR3 runs to 11 residues. Germline CDR1 reads DFQATT; CDR2 reads SNEGSKA (reference sequence). The DNA for the CDR3 is TGCCGGTGGGGGGGGAACACTGAAGCTTTCTTT. Protein sequence: CRWGGNTEAFF.

This clonotype was recorded many times. The chain is built from TRBV2 and TRBJ2-1; 8 bases align to TRBD2. The CDR3 extends over 13 amino acids. After removal of 8 bases from V and 5 bases from J, the junction contained 5 bases not matched to a gene. The germline gives CDR1 SNHLY, CDR2 FYNNEI. CDR3 sequence reads: CASQREIDNEQFF. The CDR3 nucleotides are TGTGCCAGCCAGCGGGAGATAGACAATGAGCAGTTCTTC.

This clonotype was seen just once. V and J are TRBV12-3 or TRBV12-4 and TRBJ2-3; D uncertain. This CDR3 spans 13 amino acids. The CDR3 nucleotides read TGTGCTAGTGGTTTGTCTGTCACAGATACGCAGTATTTT. This encodes CASGLSVTDTQYF.

In this sample, this clonotype turned up many times. The chain has TRBV6-1 and TRBJ2-2; 14 nucleotides align to TRBD2. The CDR3 has 18 residues. Germline trimming cut 6 bases from V and 7 bases from J; bases unmatched to any gene: 13. Germline CDR1 and CDR2: MNHNS and SASEGT. The CDR3 nucleotides read TGTGCCAGCAGAGGGCAGGTGGGGACTAGCGGGAGCAGCGGGGAGCTGTTTTTT. Its translation: CASRGQVGTSGSSGELFF.

As concerns this clonotype: Possible read error: a much larger clone is one base away. The chain uses TRBV10-3 and TRBJ2-5, with no clear D. The CDR3 is 11 residues long. Germline V gives CDR1 ENHRY, CDR2 SYGVKD. Here the CDR3 reads CSSRYQETQYF. CDR3 DNA: TGTTCCAGTAGGTACCAAGAGACCCAGTACTTC.

This clonotype was picked up a small number of times. The gene calls are TRBV7-9 and TRBJ1-3; D remains ambiguous. This CDR3 has 14 residues. Between the trimmed V and J ends, which lost 5 bases and 2 bases, there was a span of 10 bases. Germline CDR1 and CDR2: SEHNR and FQNEAQ (reference sequence). CDR3 in DNA: TGTGCCAGCAGCCCCCGGACGGCTGGAAACACCATATATTTT. This translates into CASSPRTAGNTIYF. Using reference TRBV7-9 and TRBJ1-3 for the parts outside the CDR3, the full variable domain is DTGVSQNPRHKITKRGQNVTFRCDPISEHNRLYWYRQTLGQGPEFLTYFQNEAQLEKSRLLSDRFSAERPKGSFSTLEIQRTEQGDSAMYLCASSPRTAGNTIYFGEGSWLTVV.

This clonotype was detected many times. The rearrangement joins TRBV28 to TRBJ1-1, with 7 nucleotides matching TRBD1. The CDR3 is 15 amino acids. Germline V CDR1 and CDR2: MDHEN, SYDVKM. V lost 5 bases to trimming and J lost 6 bases; unmatched junction nucleotides: 12. The CDR3 DNA follows: TGTGCCAGCAGTCAATCGGACAGGCGGAATCCTGAAGCTTTCTTT. It translates to CASSQSDRRNPEAFF.

The sample holds many counts of this clonotype. The V and J genes are TRBV28 and TRBJ1-1; TRBD1 might be the D (6 bases). Germline V gene data show CDR1 as MDHEN and CDR2 as SYDVKM. The CDR3 loop spans 13 amino acids. V lost 11 bases, J lost 1 base, and 14 bases lay in between. CDR3 in DNA: TGTGCCGCACAAGGGGGAACGAACACTGAAGCTTTCTTT. Translation gives CAAQGGTNTEAFF.

This clonotype was counted at least ten times. The chain is built from TRBV24-1 and TRBJ2-2; 11 bases fit TRBD2. V lost 6 bases and J lost 2; bases outside the gene matches: 4. Germline CDR1 and CDR2: KGHDR and SFDVKD. The CDR3 contains 16 residues. The CDR3 protein is CATSWGTSGNTGELFF. The DNA of the CDR3 is TGTGCCACCAGTTGGGGGACTAGCGGTAACACCGGGGAGCTGTTTTTT.

In this sample, this clonotype is medium-sized. The rearrangement joins TRBV29-1 to TRBJ1-4; D call uncertain. The CDR3 has 12 residues. Between the trimmed V and J ends, which lost 8 bases and 0 bases, there was a span of 7 bases. Germline loops: CDR1 SQVTM, CDR2 ANQGSEA. Here the CDR3 DNA reads TGCAGCTCCTCGGCAACTAATGAAAAACTGTTTTTT. Translating gives CSSSATNEKLFF. Full variable domain (missing parts from reference TRBV29-1 and TRBJ1-4): SAVISQKPSRDICQRGTSLTIQCQVDSQVTMMFWYRQQPGQSLTLIATANQGSEATYESGFVIDKFPISRPNLTFSTLTVSNMSPEDSSIYLCSSSATNEKLFFGSGTQLSVL.

This clonotype was counted between two and nine times. The chain uses TRBV28 and TRBJ1-1, with no clear D. With 5 bases removed from V and 3 bases from J, the gap between germline ends came to 10 bases. Germline loops: CDR1 MDHEN, CDR2 SYDVKM. This CDR3 region has 13 residues. The CDR3 DNA reads TGTGCCAGCAGTCCCCCTTGGGACACTGAAGCTTTCTTT. Its translation is CASSPPWDTEAFF.